This TCR beta chain was sequenced for a study of OX40 agonist ivuxolimab in advanced cancers. The wider study: Every 2 weeks, patients received ivuxolimab intravenously, dosed at 0.01 to 10 mg/kg. Partial responses were recorded for three patients, including one with hepatocellular carcinoma and two with cutaneous melanoma. Study-wide results and limits: CD8+ T cells averaged more expanded clones than CD4+.

The table came from immunoSEQ multiplex PCR; TCRdb's copy has only in-frame clones and leaves some out. This table has tens of thousands of clones, 65% to 90% appearing once. CDR1 SGHVS and CDR2 FQNEAQ come from the germline V gene. V was pared by 2 bases and J by 6 bases, with 15 bases of the junction left unmatched. The CDR3 is 18 residues long. A note on this clone: Its antigen is not identified.

The chain joins TRBV7-8 to TRBJ2-2; 7 nucleotides line up with TRBD2. The TCR sequence derives from an adult with an advanced solid tumor such as melanoma, head and neck, liver or kidney cancer. The source was CD4+ or CD8+ T cells sorted from blood, collected in a trial of the OX40 agonist ivuxolimab. CDR3 nucleotide sequence: TGTGCCAGCAGCTTAAAGGTGGCTGTCGGCGGGAGCTCCGGGGAGCTGTTTTTT. It codes for CASSLKVAVGGSSGELFF.